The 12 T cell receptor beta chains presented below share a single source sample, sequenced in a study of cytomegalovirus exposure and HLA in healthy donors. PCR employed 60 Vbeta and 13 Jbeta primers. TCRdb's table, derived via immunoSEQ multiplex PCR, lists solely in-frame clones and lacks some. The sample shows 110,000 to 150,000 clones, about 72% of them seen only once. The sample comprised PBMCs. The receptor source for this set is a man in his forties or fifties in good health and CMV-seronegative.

CDR3 region: CASSLRRASLRVRNEQYF. Here the CDR3 DNA reads TGTGCCAGCAGTTTACGACGGGCCTCATTGAGGGTTCGAAACGAGCAGTACTTC. The J gene is TRBJ2-7, the V gene TRBV28, with a tentative D call TRBD2 (5 bases). The CDR3 spans 18 residues. CDR1 is MDHEN and CDR2 is SYDVKM in the germline V gene. Deletions cut 2 bases from V and 5 bases from J, with 25 bases between. The entire variable domain, with the rest obtained from reference TRBV28 and TRBJ2-7, is as follows: DVKVTQSSRYLVKRTGEKVFLECVQDMDHENMFWYRQDPGLGLRLIYFSYDVKMKEKGDIPEGYSVSREKKERFSLILESASTNQTSMYLCASSLRRASLRVRNEQYFGPGTRLTVT.

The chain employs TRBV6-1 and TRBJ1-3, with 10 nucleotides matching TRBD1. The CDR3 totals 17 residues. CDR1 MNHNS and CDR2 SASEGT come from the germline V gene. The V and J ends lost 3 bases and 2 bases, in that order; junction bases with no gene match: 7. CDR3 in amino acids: CASSESSDRGPGNTIYF. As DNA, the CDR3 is TGTGCCAGCAGTGAGAGTTCAGACAGGGGGCCTGGAAACACCATATATTTT.

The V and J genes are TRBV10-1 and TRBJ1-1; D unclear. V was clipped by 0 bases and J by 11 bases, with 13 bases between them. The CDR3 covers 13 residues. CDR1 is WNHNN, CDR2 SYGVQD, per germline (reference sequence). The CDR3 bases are TGCGCCAGCAGTGAGTCGACGGGAGTAAGGGCTTTCTTT. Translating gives CASSESTGVRAFF.

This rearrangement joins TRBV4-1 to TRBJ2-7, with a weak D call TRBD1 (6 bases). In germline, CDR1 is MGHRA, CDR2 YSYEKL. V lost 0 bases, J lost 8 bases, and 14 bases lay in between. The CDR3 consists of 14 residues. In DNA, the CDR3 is TGCGCCAGCAGCCAAGATTGGACAGTCATCCAGCAGTACTTC. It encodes CASSQDWTVIQQYF.

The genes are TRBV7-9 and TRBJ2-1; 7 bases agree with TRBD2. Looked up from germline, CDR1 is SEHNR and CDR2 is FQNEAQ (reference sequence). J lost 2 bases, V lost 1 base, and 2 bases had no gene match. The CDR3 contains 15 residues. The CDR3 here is CASSLDLAAYNEQFF. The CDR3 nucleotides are TGTGCCAGCAGCTTAGACCTAGCGGCCTACAATGAGCAGTTCTTC.

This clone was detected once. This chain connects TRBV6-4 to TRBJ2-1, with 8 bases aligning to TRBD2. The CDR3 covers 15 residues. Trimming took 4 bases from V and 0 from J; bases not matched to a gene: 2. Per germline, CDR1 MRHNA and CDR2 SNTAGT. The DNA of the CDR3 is TGTGCCAGCAGTGTTCGGGGGGGCTCCTACAATGAGCAGTTCTTC. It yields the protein CASSVRGGSYNEQFF.

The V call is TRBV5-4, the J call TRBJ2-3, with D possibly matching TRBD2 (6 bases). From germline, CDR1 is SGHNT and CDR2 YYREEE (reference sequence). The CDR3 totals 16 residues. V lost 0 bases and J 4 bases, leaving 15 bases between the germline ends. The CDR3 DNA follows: TGTGCCAGCAGCTTGGACGGGGGAGGTGGGGCAGATACGCAGTATTTT. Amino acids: CASSLDGGGGADTQYF.

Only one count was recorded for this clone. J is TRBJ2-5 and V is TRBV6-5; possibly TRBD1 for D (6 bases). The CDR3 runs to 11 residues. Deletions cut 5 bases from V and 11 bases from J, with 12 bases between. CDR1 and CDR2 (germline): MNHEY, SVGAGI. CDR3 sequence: CASSDRQEQYF. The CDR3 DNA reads TGTGCCAGCAGTGACCGACAGGAGCAGTACTTC.

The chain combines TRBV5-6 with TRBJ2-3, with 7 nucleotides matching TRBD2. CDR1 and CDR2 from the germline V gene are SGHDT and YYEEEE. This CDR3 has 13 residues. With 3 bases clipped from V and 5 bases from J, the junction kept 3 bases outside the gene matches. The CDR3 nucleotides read TGTGCCAGCAGCTGGGGGGGGGAAGATACGCAGTATTTT. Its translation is CASSWGGEDTQYF.

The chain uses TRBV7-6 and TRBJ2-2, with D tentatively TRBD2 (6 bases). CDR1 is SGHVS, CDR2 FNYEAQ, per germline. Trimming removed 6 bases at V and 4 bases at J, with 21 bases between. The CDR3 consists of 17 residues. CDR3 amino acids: CASSPLGTAGFTGELFF. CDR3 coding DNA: TGTGCCAGCAGTCCATTGGGGACGGCGGGGTTCACCGGGGAGCTGTTTTTT.

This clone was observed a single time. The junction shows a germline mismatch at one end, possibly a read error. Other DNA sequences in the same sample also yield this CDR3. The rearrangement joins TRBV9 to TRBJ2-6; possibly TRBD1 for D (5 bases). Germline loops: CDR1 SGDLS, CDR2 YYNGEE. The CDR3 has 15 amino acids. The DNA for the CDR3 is TGTGCCAGCAGCGTAGGGAGCTCTGGGGCTAACGTCCTGACTTTC. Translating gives CASSVGSSGANVLTF.

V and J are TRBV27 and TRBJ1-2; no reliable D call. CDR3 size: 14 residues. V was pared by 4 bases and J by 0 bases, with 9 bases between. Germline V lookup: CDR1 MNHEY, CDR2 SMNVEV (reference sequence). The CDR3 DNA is TGTGCCAGCAGTTGGGAGGAAGCTAACTATGGCTACACCTTC. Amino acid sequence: CASSWEEANYGYTF.